Listed below are T cell receptor beta chains from one sample, sequenced in a study of PD-L1 blockade in urothelial cancer. TCRdb keeps only in-frame clones here, not all; method: immunoSEQ multiplex PCR. The table includes about 87,000 clones, roughly 89% detected once. Sample: PBMCs, taken around atezolizumab (anti-PD-L1) treatment. These TCRs come from a man between 60 and 70 years old with urothelial cancer. Both conserved end residues are part of each CDR3. D genes are given only for firm matches. Clone size, where shown, is once, few, many, or a class for clones that have expanded.

cdr3_aa,cdr3_nt,v_call,d_call,j_call,clone_size
CASSYSAATSHGYTF,TGTGCCAGCAGTTACTCGGCGGCCACCTCCCATGGCTACACCTTC,TRBV6-5,-,TRBJ1-2,-
CASREQGASVYGYTF,TGTGCCAGTAGGGAACAGGGGGCATCTGTCTATGGCTACACCTTC,TRBV19,TRBD1,TRBJ1-2,-
CASSPQGARTEAFF,TGTGCCAGCAGCCCCCAGGGGGCGAGGACTGAAGCTTTCTTT,TRBV7-8,TRBD1,TRBJ1-1,-
CASSLDRLAGGMNTEAFF,TGTGCCAGCAGCTTAGATCGCTTAGCCGGAGGAATGAACACTGAAGCTTTCTTT,TRBV7-9,-,TRBJ1-1,-
CASSPGREQYF,TGTGCCAGCAGCCCGGGAAGGGAGCAGTACTTC,TRBV7-2,-,TRBJ2-7,-
CASSEASNQPQHF,TGCGCCAGCAGTGAGGCCAGTAATCAGCCCCAGCATTTT,TRBV10-2,-,TRBJ1-5,-
CASSLDGPSEGTQYF,TGCGCCAGCAGCTTGGATGGGCCCTCAGAGGGGACCCAGTACTTC,TRBV5-1,-,TRBJ2-5,-
CASSPGQNYGYTF,TGTGCCAGCTCACCTGGACAGAACTATGGCTACACCTTC,TRBV18,-,TRBJ1-2,-
CSVEGLAGGRGYEQYF,TGCAGCGTTGAGGGACTAGCGGGAGGGCGAGGGTACGAGCAGTACTTC,TRBV29-1,TRBD2,TRBJ2-7,-
CASSLGTSGSKGYEQYF,TGCGCCAGCAGCCTCGGGACTAGCGGGAGCAAGGGCTACGAGCAGTACTTC,TRBV10-1,TRBD2,TRBJ2-7,-
CASSLTGGTNEKLFF,TGCGCCAGCAGCTTAACAGGGGGTACTAATGAAAAACTGTTTTTT,TRBV5-1,TRBD1,TRBJ1-4,-
CAISLGQGDQPQHF,TGTGCCATCAGTCTGGGACAGGGGGATCAGCCCCAGCATTTT,TRBV10-3,TRBD1,TRBJ1-5,-
CASSLSGTYPQYF,TGTGCCAGCAGCTTATCTGGGACATATCCGCAGTATTTT,TRBV11-3,-,TRBJ2-3,-
CASSTGTSGRLFF,TGTGCCAGTAGTACCGGGACTAGCGGGAGACTGTTCTTC,TRBV19,TRBD2,TRBJ2-1,once
CSVDSGLAGSGGAEQYF,TGCAGCGTTGATAGTGGACTAGCGGGCTCTGGCGGGGCCGAGCAGTACTTC,TRBV29-1,TRBD2,TRBJ2-7,-
CASSLQGAANEKLFF,TGTGCCAGCAGCTTACAGGGGGCAGCTAATGAAAAACTGTTTTTT,TRBV5-8,TRBD1,TRBJ1-4,-
CASSFWGQISGEQFF,TGTGCCAGCAGCTTTTGGGGACAGATCTCCGGTGAGCAGTTCTTC,TRBV11-2,TRBD1,TRBJ2-1,-
CASSTRQLASYEQYF,TGTGCCAGCTCTACCCGACAACTCGCATCCTACGAGCAGTACTTC,TRBV18,-,TRBJ2-7,-